These 31 T cell receptor beta chains share one sample of origin, sequenced in a study of T cell repertoires in cytomegalovirus infection. Which antigens these TCRs recognize remains unknown. TCRdb called the reads again in MiXCR, with one record for every CDR3 protein. The repertoire holds tens of thousands of distinct CDR3 sequences, with 15% to 25% as singletons. Material: CD8+ T cells from cultured PBMCs, obtained from culture after CMV antigen stimulation. Receptors originate from a human donor in good health (CMV status not recorded). Some clones in this sample may be carry-over from other donors' samples.

A few counts support this clonotype. The rearrangement joins TRBV7-2 to TRBJ2-2, with a tentative D call TRBD2 (6 bases). This CDR3 spans 18 amino acids. Trimming removed 2 bases from V and 7 bases from J, with 23 bases in between. From germline, CDR1 is SGHTA and CDR2 FQGNSA. Here the CDR3 DNA reads TGTGCCAGCAGCTTATCTTATGATGGCGCGGGGCCGATCGGGGAGCTGTTTTTT. Amino acids: CASSLSYDGAGPIGELFF.

A few counts support this clonotype. The chain couples TRBV7-6 to TRBJ2-7; tentative D call: TRBD2 (7 bases). V lost 1 base and J 6 bases, leaving 10 bases between the germline ends. Germline assignment: CDR1 SGHVS and CDR2 FNYEAQ. The CDR3 is 13 residues long. The CDR3 is CASSLEGGGEQYF. The CDR3 bases are TGTGCCAGCAGCTTAGAGGGAGGGGGCGAGCAGTACTTC.

The chain links TRBV7-2 to TRBJ2-7; D uncertain. The CDR3 length is 14 residues. The germline V gene has CDR1 SGHTA and CDR2 FQGNSA. V was clipped by 5 bases and J by 2 bases, with 13 bases between them. The CDR3 region is CASSLELNAYEQYF. The CDR3 DNA reads as TGTGCCAGCAGCCTTGAATTAAATGCCTACGAGCAGTACTTC.

This clonotype appeared many times. The CDR3: CASSPGYNEQFF. CDR3 nucleotides: TGTGCCAGCAGCCCAGGCTACAATGAGCAGTTCTTC. V is TRBV7-9 and J is TRBJ2-1; D not certain. V gave up 5 bases and J gave up 3 bases, with 5 bases separating them. This CDR3 has 12 residues. CDR1 is SEHNR, CDR2 FQNEAQ, per germline (reference sequence).

This rearrangement joins TRBV7-6 to TRBJ1-6, with a possible D match to TRBD1 (5 bases). V was pared by 5 bases and J by 7 bases, with 18 bases between. The CDR3 is 16 amino acids. Germline V lookup: CDR1 SGHVS, CDR2 FNYEAQ. The CDR3 DNA sequence: TGTGCCAGCAGCCCCAATCCGGGACCAGCAAATTCACCCCTCCACTTT. Translated: CASSPNPGPANSPLHF. Filled out from reference TRBV7-6 and TRBJ1-6, the complete variable domain reads GAGVSQSPRYKVTKRGQDVALRCDPISGHVSLYWYRQALGQGPEFLTYFNYEAQQDKSGLPNDRFSAERPEGSISTLTIQRTEQRDSAMYRCASSPNPGPANSPLHFGNGTRLTVT.

The CDR3 loop reads CASSPASSSGNTIYF. The CDR3 DNA is TGTGCCAGCAGCCCCGCCAGTAGCTCTGGAAACACCATATATTTT. V is TRBV7-2 and J is TRBJ1-3; D not certain. CDR3 size: 15 residues. V was trimmed by 5 bases and J by 0 bases, leaving 11 bases between them. Germline V gene data show CDR1 as SGHTA and CDR2 as FQGNSA.

There are a few counts of this clonotype. The J gene is TRBJ2-2, the V gene TRBV6-2 or TRBV6-3; the D is unclear. Trimming cost V 4 bases and J 5 bases, with 11 bases left between them. CDR1 and CDR2 (germline): MNHEY, SVGEGT. This CDR3 spans 14 amino acids. The CDR3 loop is CASSWQTSTGELFF. CDR3 DNA: TGTGCCAGCAGTTGGCAGACGAGTACCGGGGAGCTGTTTTTT.

This clonotype showed up just a few times. The chain uses TRBV20-1 and TRBJ1-3; no definite D call. Germline CDR1 is DFQATT and CDR2 is SNEGSKA (reference sequence). Trimming took off 5 bases at V and 0 bases at J, with 11 bases between the two ends. This CDR3 is built from 14 residues. The CDR3 loop reads CSALHAYSGNTIYF. CDR3 nucleotides: TGCAGTGCTTTGCACGCCTACTCTGGAAACACCATATATTTT.

The rearrangement links TRBV27 to TRBJ2-7; TRBD1 matches at 7 bases. This CDR3 is built from 13 residues. Germline V gene sequence: CDR1 MNHEY, CDR2 SMNVEV (reference sequence). With 6 bases clipped from V and 5 bases from J, the junction kept 7 bases outside the gene matches. CDR3 DNA sequence: TGTGCCAGCAGACGCACAGGGGTCCACGAGCAGTACTTC. It codes for CASRRTGVHEQYF.

This clonotype was counted a few times. The chain has TRBV11-2 and TRBJ2-7, with D possibly being TRBD2 (5 bases). V lost 4 bases, J lost 1 base, and 20 bases lay in between. Germline CDR1 SGHAT, CDR2 FQNNGV. The CDR3 is made up of 17 amino acids. CDR3 nucleotides: TGTGCCAGCAGCTCTGGACTCACACTATCCCTTTCCTACGAGCAGTACTTC. Its protein is CASSSGLTLSLSYEQYF. Drawing the rest from reference TRBV11-2 and TRBJ2-7, the complete variable domain is EAGVAQSPRYKIIEKRQSVAFWCNPISGHATLYWYQQILGQGPKLLIQFQNNGVVDDSQLPKDRFSAERLKGVDSTLKIQPAKLEDSAVYLCASSSGLTLSLSYEQYFGPGTRLTVT.

Details on this clonotype: Being one base from a much bigger clone, this may be a read error. The gene calls are TRBV6-8 and TRBJ2-7; no clear D. Per germline, CDR1 MNHGY and CDR2 SAAAGT. V was pared by 7 bases and J by 6 bases, with 10 bases between. The CDR3 is 11 amino acids. The CDR3 loop is CASTGTCEQYF. DNA of the CDR3: TGTGCCAGCACCGGAACCTGCGAGCAGTACTTC.

The V gene is TRBV7-8, the J gene TRBJ1-2; 10 nucleotides line up with TRBD1. CDR1 is SGHVS, CDR2 FQNEAQ, per germline. With V trimmed by 4 bases and J by 5 bases, 4 bases remained unmatched. This CDR3 is built from 14 residues. DNA of the CDR3: TGTGCCAGCAGCTCCGGACAGGGGGATTATGGCTACACCTTC. Encoded protein: CASSSGQGDYGYTF. The full variable domain, in which reference TRBV7-8 and TRBJ1-2 provide the parts outside the CDR3, is GAGVSQSPRYKVAKRGQDVALRCDPISGHVSLFWYQQALGQGPEFLTYFQNEAQLDKSGLPSDRFFAERPEGSVSTLKIQRTQQEDSAVYLCASSSGQGDYGYTFGSGTRLTVV.

The CDR3 bases are TGTGCCAGCAGTTTATTGGGACCGGGAGATTTGGAGACCCAGTACTTC. This gives the protein CASSLLGPGDLETQYF. The chain has TRBV27 and TRBJ2-5, with TRBD2 as a possible D gene (6 bases). The CDR3 runs to 16 residues. Trimming removed 1 base at V and 5 bases at J, with 17 bases between. Germline-derived CDR1 and CDR2 are MNHEY and SMNVEV (reference sequence).

The J gene is TRBJ2-3, the V gene TRBV4-1; unclear D gene. Germline CDR1 reads MGHRA; CDR2 reads YSYEKL. The CDR3 covers 14 residues. Deletions cut 5 bases from V and 2 bases from J, with 11 bases between. The CDR3: CASSVSILTDTQYF. CDR3 sequence (DNA): TGCGCCAGCAGCGTTAGCATCCTCACAGATACGCAGTATTTT.

The rearrangement links TRBV11-3 to TRBJ2-1; the match to TRBD2 covers 12 bases. V was pared by 2 bases and J by 0 bases, with 8 bases of the junction left unmatched. CDR3 length equals 19 residues. Germline CDR1 reads SGHNT; CDR2 reads YENEEA. CDR3 sequence (DNA): TGTGCCAGCAGCTTAATGCTAGCGGGAGGGGGGTGCTCCTACAATGAGCAGTTCTTC. Encoded protein: CASSLMLAGGGCSYNEQFF.

This clonotype has ten or more counts. The CDR3 region is CASSLDGTGMNIQYF. In DNA, the CDR3 is TGTGCCAGCAGCTTAGATGGGACAGGGATGAACATTCAGTACTTC. V usage is TRBV7-9 and J usage is TRBJ2-4; 9 bases align to TRBD1. Germline V gene sequence: CDR1 SEHNR, CDR2 FQNEAQ (reference sequence). The CDR3 totals 15 residues. With 1 base clipped from V and 7 bases from J, the junction kept 5 bases outside the gene matches.

For the CDR3, the DNA is TGTGCCAGCAGTGACCAAGGCAGGGCACCGGTTTTCGGTGAAAAACTGTTTTTT. Protein product: CASSDQGRAPVFGEKLFF. The V call is TRBV25-1, the J call TRBJ1-4; a weak D match, TRBD1 (5 bases). The CDR3 consists of 18 residues. CDR1 is MGHDK and CDR2 is SYGVNS in the germline V gene. V shed 3 bases and J shed 7 bases, with 24 bases lying between them. Full variable domain (remainder filled in from reference TRBV25-1 and TRBJ1-4): EADIYQTPRYLVIGTGKKITLECSQTMGHDKMYWYQQDPGMELHLIHYSYGVNSTEKGDLSSESTVSRIRTEHFPLTLESARPSHTSQYLCASSDQGRAPVFGEKLFFGSGTQLSVL.

The chain employs TRBV4-3 and TRBJ1-2, with 9 bases identical to TRBD1. V trimming: 4 bases; J trimming: 2 bases; junction bases outside the gene matches: 2. The CDR3 is made up of 14 amino acids. Germline V CDR1 and CDR2: LGHNA, YSLEER. The CDR3 sequence: CASSPGTGNYGYTF. The CDR3 DNA sequence: TGCGCCAGCAGCCCGGGGACAGGGAACTATGGCTACACCTTC.

The chain uses TRBV6-2 or TRBV6-3 and TRBJ2-7; 10 positions agree with TRBD1. The CDR3 has 15 residues. Germline CDR1 reads MNHEY; CDR2 reads SVGEGT. Losses at the gene ends were 4 bases for V and 4 bases for J; bases not matched to a gene: 7. The CDR3 sequence: CASSFGTGELYEQYF. The CDR3 DNA follows: TGTGCCAGCAGTTTCGGGACAGGGGAATTGTACGAGCAGTACTTC.

The rearrangement links TRBV7-6 to TRBJ2-2; D is perhaps TRBD1 or TRBD2 (5 bases each). Trimming took 0 bases from V and 6 from J, leaving 11 bases between them. The CDR3 runs 15 residues. In germline, CDR1 is SGHVS, CDR2 FNYEAQ. CDR3 coding DNA: TGTGCCAGCAGCTTAGCCCCATCGGGACCCGGGGAGCTGTTTTTT. This encodes CASSLAPSGPGELFF.

The gene calls are TRBV6-2 or TRBV6-3 and TRBJ2-3; D is perhaps TRBD1 (5 bases). The CDR3 runs 17 residues. The V end was cut by 0 bases, the J end by 8 bases, with 21 bases between. Per germline, CDR1 MNHEY and CDR2 SVGEGT. The CDR3 nucleotides are TGTGCCAGCAGTTACTCGATTGACAGAAGAGGTGGTGGTACGCAGTATTTT. It codes for CASSYSIDRRGGGTQYF.

This clonotype came up a few times. The genes are TRBV7-8 and TRBJ1-5, with TRBD1 as a possible D gene (6 bases). The germline V and J ends were trimmed by 5 bases and 4 bases, with 15 bases remaining between them. Per germline, CDR1 SGHVS and CDR2 FQNEAQ. The CDR3 is made up of 15 amino acids. CDR3 amino acids: CASSISQGSNQPQHF. The CDR3, as DNA: TGTGCCAGCAGCATCTCCCAGGGGAGTAATCAGCCCCAGCATTTT. Complete variable domain (other parts from reference TRBV7-8 and TRBJ1-5): GAGVSQSPRYKVAKRGQDVALRCDPISGHVSLFWYQQALGQGPEFLTYFQNEAQLDKSGLPSDRFFAERPEGSVSTLKIQRTQQEDSAVYLCASSISQGSNQPQHFGDGTRLSIL.

V is TRBV7-8 and J is TRBJ2-1, with 10 bases matching TRBD2. The germline gives CDR1 SGHVS, CDR2 FQNEAQ. This CDR3 is 17 amino acids long. Trimming took 1 base from V and 2 from J; bases not matched to a gene: 5. The CDR3 DNA reads as TGTGCCAGCAGCTTAGTGTCTAGCGGGAGTCCCTACAATGAGCAGTTCTTC. The encoded protein is CASSLVSSGSPYNEQFF.

This chain joins TRBV5-1 and TRBJ1-2; D remains unclear. The CDR3 loop spans 14 amino acids. V lost 2 bases and J lost 5, with 13 bases in between. Germline V CDR1 and CDR2: SGHRS, YFSETQ. DNA of the CDR3: TGCGCCAGCAGCTTAGAAGGGATACCGTATGGCTACACCTTC. This codes for CASSLEGIPYGYTF. Using reference TRBV5-1 and TRBJ1-2 for the parts outside the CDR3, the full variable domain is KAGVTQTPRYLIKTRGQQVTLSCSPISGHRSVSWYQQTPGQGLQFLFEYFSETQRNKGNFPGRFSGRQFSNSRSEMNVSTLELGDSALYLCASSLEGIPYGYTFGSGTRLTVV.

This clonotype has just a few counts. The chain employs TRBV18 and TRBJ2-1; unclear D gene. Germline CDR1 and CDR2: KGHSH and LQKENI. Trimming left V 2 bases short and J 7 bases short, with 3 bases between. CDR3 length equals 11 residues. The CDR3 sequence is CASSPGNEQFF. As DNA, the CDR3 is TGTGCCAGCTCACCAGGAAATGAGCAGTTCTTC.

Only a few counts were recorded for this clonotype. The chain employs TRBV27 and TRBJ2-1; 8 bases map to TRBD2. This CDR3 is built from 13 residues. J gave up 4 bases and V 7 bases, and 3 bases lay outside the gene matches. The V gene's germline CDR1 is MNHEY and CDR2 SMNVEV (reference sequence). CDR3 protein: CASTASGYNEQFF. The CDR3 region has the DNA TGTGCCAGCACGGCTAGCGGGTACAATGAGCAGTTCTTC.

V and J are TRBV20-1 and TRBJ1-2; maybe TRBD1 (6 bases). In germline, CDR1 is DFQATT, CDR2 SNEGSKA (reference sequence). Between the trimmed V and J ends, which lost 4 bases and 4 bases, there was a span of 19 bases. The CDR3 totals 15 residues. The CDR3 DNA reads TGCAGTGCTAAGGATACCCTCCAGGGGATCTATGGCTACACCTTC. This codes for CSAKDTLQGIYGYTF.

The chain carries TRBV12-3 or TRBV12-4 and TRBJ1-1; TRBD1 matches at 7 bases. The CDR3 is 15 amino acids. V lost 3 bases, J lost 7 bases, and 11 bases stayed unmatched. The CDR3: CASSFSRQGGGEAFF. Written as DNA, the CDR3 is TGTGCCAGCAGTTTTAGCCGCCAGGGGGGTGGTGAAGCTTTCTTT.

V usage is TRBV6-2 or TRBV6-3 and J usage is TRBJ2-2; possibly TRBD1 for D (5 bases). Per germline, CDR1 MNHEY and CDR2 SVGEGT. V lost 7 bases to trimming and J lost 4 bases, with 19 bases between them. This CDR3 has 16 amino acids. The chain's CDR3 is CASTPGAHWGTGELFF. In nucleotides, the CDR3 is TGTGCCAGCACCCCTGGGGCCCATTGGGGCACCGGGGAGCTGTTTTTT.

This clonotype was counted between two and nine times. This chain uses TRBV28 with TRBJ2-3; 10 nucleotides match TRBD1. The CDR3 length is 18 residues. The trim removed 3 bases at V and 1 base at J, leaving 10 bases unmatched. Germline V lookup: CDR1 MDHEN, CDR2 SYDVKM. Here the CDR3 reads CASSFRDRGQSGTDTQYF. In nucleotides, the CDR3 is TGTGCCAGCAGTTTCAGAGACAGGGGGCAGAGCGGCACAGATACGCAGTATTTT.

This clonotype was found a few times. This chain uses TRBV7-2 with TRBJ2-6; 9 bases line up with TRBD1. Trimming took 5 bases from V and 0 from J; bases not matched to a gene: 8. CDR1 is SGHTA, CDR2 FQGNSA, per germline. The CDR3 is made up of 18 amino acids. CDR3 nucleotide sequence: TGTGCCAGCAGCGCTAGGGACAGGGTATACTCTGGGGCCAACGTCCTGACTTTC. Residues: CASSARDRVYSGANVLTF.